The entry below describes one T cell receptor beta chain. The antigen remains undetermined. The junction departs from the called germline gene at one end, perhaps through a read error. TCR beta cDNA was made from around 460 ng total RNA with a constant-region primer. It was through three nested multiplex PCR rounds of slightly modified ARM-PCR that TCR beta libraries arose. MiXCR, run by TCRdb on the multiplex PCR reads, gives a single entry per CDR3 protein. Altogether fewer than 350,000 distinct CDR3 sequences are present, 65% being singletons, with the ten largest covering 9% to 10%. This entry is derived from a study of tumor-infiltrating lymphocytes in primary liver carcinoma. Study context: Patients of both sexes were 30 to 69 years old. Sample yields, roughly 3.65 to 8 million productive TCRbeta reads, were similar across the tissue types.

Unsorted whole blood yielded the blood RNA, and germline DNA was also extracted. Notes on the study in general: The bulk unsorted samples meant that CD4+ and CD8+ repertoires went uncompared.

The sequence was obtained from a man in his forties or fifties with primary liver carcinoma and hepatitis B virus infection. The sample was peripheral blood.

The CDR3 region has the DNA TGTACCAGCAGCCTGGTCCGCGATCAGCCCCAGCATTTT. Protein sequence: CTSSLVRDQPQHF. The chain combines TRBV11-2 with TRBJ1-5; no definite D call. CDR1 and CDR2 from the germline V gene are SGHAT and FQNNGV. This CDR3 contains 13 residues.